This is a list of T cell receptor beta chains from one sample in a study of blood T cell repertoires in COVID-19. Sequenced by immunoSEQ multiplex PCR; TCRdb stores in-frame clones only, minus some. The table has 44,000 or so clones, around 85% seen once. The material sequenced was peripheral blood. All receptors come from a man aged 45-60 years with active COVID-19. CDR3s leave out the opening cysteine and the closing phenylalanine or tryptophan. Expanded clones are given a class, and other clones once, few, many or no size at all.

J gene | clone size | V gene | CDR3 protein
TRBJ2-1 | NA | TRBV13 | ASLLGTYNEQF
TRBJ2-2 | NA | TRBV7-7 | ASSRTFTGELF
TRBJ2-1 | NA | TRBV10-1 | ASSDPAGGLNEQF
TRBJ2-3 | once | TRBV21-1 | ASSKVDTRGRDTQY
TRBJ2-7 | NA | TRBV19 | ASSTQGISRDEQY
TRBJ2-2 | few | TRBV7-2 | ASSPGTGPTGELF
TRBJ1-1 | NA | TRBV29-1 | SATTPSLTEAF
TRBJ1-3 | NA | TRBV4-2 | ASSQDGGTGLTATIY
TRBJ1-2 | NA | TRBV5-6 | ASSPGGFTYGYT
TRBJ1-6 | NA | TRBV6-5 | ASRMTDYNSPLH
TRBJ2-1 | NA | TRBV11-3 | ASSRSGTGGYNEQF
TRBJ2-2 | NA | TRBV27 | ASQSGQFTGELF
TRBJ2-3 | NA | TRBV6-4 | ASSDWSNTDTQY
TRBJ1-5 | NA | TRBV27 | ATARQRGNQPQH
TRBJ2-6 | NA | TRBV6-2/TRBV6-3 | ASSYGTAGANVLT
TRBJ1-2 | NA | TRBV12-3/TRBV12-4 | ASSSTVLNGYT
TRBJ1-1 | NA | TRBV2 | ASSENLISGSGNTEAF
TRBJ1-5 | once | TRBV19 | ASSGQGSQPQH
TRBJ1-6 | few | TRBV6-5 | ASSYSTGAESPLH
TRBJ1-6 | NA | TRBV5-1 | ASSFAPSWQGDNSPLH
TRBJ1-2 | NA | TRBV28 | ASGYYRIPSQSDYGYT
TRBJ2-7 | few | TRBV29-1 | SVEILYEQY
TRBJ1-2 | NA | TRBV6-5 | ASSYLRGQGGYT
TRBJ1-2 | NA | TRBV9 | ASSPGSSQYGYT
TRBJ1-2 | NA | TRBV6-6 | ASSTGDYGYT
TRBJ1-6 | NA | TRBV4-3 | ASSQVGPGTGRASPLH
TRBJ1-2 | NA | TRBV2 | ASSSQATDGYT
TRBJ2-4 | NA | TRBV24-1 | ATSDPRTGVNIQY
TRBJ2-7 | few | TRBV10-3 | AISEDPGQGSQY
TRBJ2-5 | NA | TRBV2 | ASSRQLAELQETQY
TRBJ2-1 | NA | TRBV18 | ASSPNPVPNEQF
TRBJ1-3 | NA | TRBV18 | ASSPRRDRHPNSGNTIY
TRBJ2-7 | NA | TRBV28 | ASSLWDPGTALDEQY
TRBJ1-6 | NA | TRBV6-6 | ASSLSGSSSYNSPLH
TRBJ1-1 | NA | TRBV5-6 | ASSKGHPVTEAF
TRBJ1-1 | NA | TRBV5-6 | ASSWGQGWVEAF
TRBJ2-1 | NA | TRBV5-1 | ASSFSGGAGNEQF
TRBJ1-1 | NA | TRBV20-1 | SATGNTEAF
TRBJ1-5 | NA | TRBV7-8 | ASSIAGTGYGNQPQH
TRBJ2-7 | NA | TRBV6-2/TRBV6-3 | ASSSRVYEQY
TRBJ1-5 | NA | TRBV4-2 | ASSQGATGAPNQPQH